One sample yielded the 32 T cell receptor beta chains listed below, sequenced in a study of CXCR3-negative and CXCR3-positive naive CD8 T cells. Libraries were UMI-labeled 5' RACE TRB cDNA. TCRdb re-called the 5' RACE reads and gives one entry per CDR3 protein, without DNA. This listing includes approximately 9,100 distinct CDR3 sequences. The sample taken for sequencing was naive CXCR3- CD8+ T cells from blood. Subset given: CD45RO-CCR7+CD27+CD95- naive CD8+ T cells lacking CXCR3 (TNR3-). The origin of the receptors is a human donor in good health. Some clones in this sample may be carry-over from other donors' samples.

This chain joins TRBV7-9 and TRBJ1-6; as DNA is missing, the TRBD1 call by TCRdb cannot be tested. The CDR3 length is 15 residues. In germline, CDR1 is SEHNR, CDR2 FQNEAQ (reference sequence). CDR3 protein: CASSLASGVGSPLHF. The variable domain in full, with the rest retrieved from reference TRBV7-9 and TRBJ1-6, is DTGVSQNPRHKITKRGQNVTFRCDPISEHNRLYWYRQTLGQGPEFLTYFQNEAQLEKSRLLSDRFSAERPKGSFSTLEIQRTEQGDSAMYLCASSLASGVGSPLHFGNGTRLTVT.

J is TRBJ2-7 and V is TRBV6-5; checking the TCRdb D call of TRBD2 is not possible without DNA. The CDR3 contains 16 residues. CDR1 and CDR2 from the germline V gene are MNHEY and SVGAGI. The CDR3 sequence is CASSQLAGEVSYEQYF.

This clonotype is labeled medium-sized (0.01 to 0.1%) based on frequency. The genes are TRBV5-4 and TRBJ2-1; checking the TCRdb D call of TRBD1 is not possible without DNA. The CDR3 spans 15 residues. The V gene's germline CDR1 is SGHNT and CDR2 YYREEE (reference sequence). This chain's CDR3 is CASSSWDTNYNEQFF.

The gene calls are TRBV3-1 and TRBJ2-7. This CDR3 comprises 15 residues. The germline CDR1 and CDR2 sequences are LGHDT and YNNKEL (reference sequence). CDR3 sequence: CASSQDQGSNHEQYF.

The chain carries TRBV27 and TRBJ2-5; TCRdb outputs TRBD2, but without DNA this stays unchecked. The CDR3 runs 15 residues. Germline loops: CDR1 MNHEY, CDR2 SMNVEV (reference sequence). The CDR3 loop is CASSLGSGNQETQYF.

This clonotype counts as medium-sized by frequency. The gene calls are TRBV7-6 and TRBJ2-2; TCRdb's assignment of TRBD1 cannot be checked, as there is no DNA. CDR3 length: 14 amino acids. Germline V gene lookup returns CDR1 SGHVS and CDR2 FNYEAQ. CDR3: CASRETGYTGELFF.

The chain uses TRBV12-3 or TRBV12-4 and TRBJ2-3; TCRdb designates TRBD2, a call that cannot be tested without DNA. The CDR3 is made up of 14 amino acids. CDR3 protein: CASTLLAEDDTQYF.

This clonotype is identified as medium-sized (0.01 to 0.1%) from frequency. The chain recombines TRBV21-1 with TRBJ2-7; TCRdb selects TRBD1, and the lack of DNA leaves this call unchecked. TRBV21-1 is a pseudogene. The CDR3 loop spans 14 amino acids. The CDR3 loop reads CASSGTGVPYEQYF.

This chain joins TRBV21-1 and TRBJ1-5. TRBV21-1 is reported as a pseudogene. This CDR3 is built from 17 residues. This CDR3 is CASTHLGGGQYFLPQHF.

The gene calls are TRBV19 and TRBJ2-7; the D gene TCRdb calls, TRBD2, cannot be checked with no DNA. Germline V gene data show CDR1 as LNHDA and CDR2 as SQIVND (reference sequence). The length of the CDR3 is 15 residues. CDR3 loop: CASSIFRSGSDEQYF. Variable domain in full (rest from reference TRBV19 and TRBJ2-7): DGGITQSPKYLFRKEGQNVTLSCEQNLNHDAMYWYRQDPGQGLRLIYYSQIVNDFQKGDIAEGYSVSREKKESFPLTVTSAQKNPTAFYLCASSIFRSGSDEQYFGPGTRLTVT.

The chain uses TRBV10-2 and TRBJ2-1; the D call of TRBD2 rests on TCRdb alone, since no DNA is present to check it. The CDR3 sequence is 14 residues long. The germline V gene has CDR1 WSHSY and CDR2 SAAADI. CDR3 loop: CASLTSGGNNEQFF.

This clonotype shows up as medium-sized by frequency. The V call is TRBV5-4, the J call TRBJ2-1; TCRdb calls TRBD1, which cannot be checked without DNA. The CDR3 runs 12 residues. Germline CDR1 reads SGHNT; CDR2 reads YYREEE (reference sequence). CDR3 region: CASSLAGPEQFF.

The chain couples TRBV7-9 to TRBJ2-5; TCRdb indicates TRBD2, and absent DNA this call remains unverified. CDR3 length: 15 amino acids. The germline gives CDR1 SEHNR, CDR2 FQNEAQ (reference sequence). This CDR3 is CASSSPPGLQETQYF.

Frequency places this clonotype as medium-sized. This chain joins TRBV7-6 and TRBJ2-1; TCRdb returns TRBD2, unconfirmable since there is no DNA. CDR3 length: 18 residues. Germline CDR1 is SGHVS and CDR2 is FNYEAQ. CDR3: CASSGWTSGASSYNEQFF. Variable domain in full (rest from reference TRBV7-6 and TRBJ2-1): GAGVSQSPRYKVTKRGQDVALRCDPISGHVSLYWYRQALGQGPEFLTYFNYEAQQDKSGLPNDRFSAERPEGSISTLTIQRTEQRDSAMYRCASSGWTSGASSYNEQFFGPGTRLTVL.

This clonotype is medium-sized by frequency. CDR3 loop: CASSEGPGQGDQPQHF. This chain joins TRBV2 and TRBJ1-5; the TCRdb D gene call, TRBD1, has no DNA to confirm it. CDR3 size: 16 residues. Germline assignment: CDR1 SNHLY and CDR2 FYNNEI.

This chain's CDR3 is CASRTVGGGYQYF. The genes are TRBV5-1 and TRBJ2-7; TCRdb's D call, TRBD1, is unchecked because there is no DNA. The germline CDR1 and CDR2 sequences are SGHRS and YFSETQ. The CDR3 is 13 amino acids.

This rearrangement joins TRBV4-2 to TRBJ2-2. The CDR3 has 17 residues. The germline CDR1 and CDR2 sequences are LGHNA and YNFKEQ. This CDR3 reads CASSQVPAGTNTGELFF.

V and J are TRBV5-6 and TRBJ2-1; absent DNA, TCRdb's TRBD2 call cannot be checked. This CDR3 spans 19 amino acids. Looked up from germline, CDR1 is SGHDT and CDR2 is YYEEEE. This CDR3 is CASSLARGTGTSGIWEQFF.

V is TRBV13 and J is TRBJ2-1; TCRdb's D gene call, TRBD2, goes unchecked for lack of DNA. CDR1 and CDR2 from the germline V gene are PRHDT and FYEKMQ (reference sequence). There are 12 residues in the CDR3. The CDR3 loop reads CASSERNNEQFF.

This clonotype counts as medium-sized by frequency. V is TRBV11-2 and J is TRBJ2-1; checking the TCRdb D call of TRBD1 is not possible without DNA. Germline assignment: CDR1 SGHAT and CDR2 FQNNGV. This CDR3 has 15 residues. CDR3 residues: CASSPPERPWNEQFF.

This clonotype is deemed medium-sized by its frequency. This chain connects TRBV20-1 to TRBJ2-1; lacking DNA, the TRBD1 call made by TCRdb goes unchecked. The CDR3 is 15 residues long. Per the germline V gene, CDR1 is DFQATT and CDR2 is SNEGSKA (reference sequence). CDR3 in amino acids: CSARDQEVVGDEQFF.

This clonotype is deemed medium-sized by its frequency. The chain is built from TRBV28 and TRBJ2-1. The V gene's germline CDR1 is MDHEN and CDR2 SYDVKM. The CDR3 covers 15 residues. CDR3 loop: CASGKQIFSYNEQFF.

The chain carries TRBV28 and TRBJ2-5. This CDR3 spans 11 amino acids. Looked up from germline, CDR1 is MDHEN and CDR2 is SYDVKM. CDR3 residues: CASSLPPGQYF.

Measured by frequency, this clonotype is medium-sized (0.01 to 0.1%). CDR3 residues: CSVDRLDGYTF. The gene calls are TRBV29-1 and TRBJ1-2. CDR1 and CDR2 (germline): SQVTM, ANQGSEA. This CDR3 has 11 residues.

This chain uses TRBV4-1 with TRBJ2-2; the TCRdb D gene call, TRBD2, has no DNA to confirm it. CDR1 MGHRA and CDR2 YSYEKL come from the germline V gene. The CDR3 loop spans 15 amino acids. The CDR3 sequence is CASSHGGDSTGELFF.

This clonotype registers medium-sized by frequency. The J gene is TRBJ2-7, the V gene TRBV30; as DNA is missing, the TRBD1 call by TCRdb cannot be tested. Germline lookup yields CDR1 GTSNPN and CDR2 SVGIG (reference sequence). The CDR3 loop spans 13 amino acids. The CDR3 spells CAWNGFGGAEQYF.

This clonotype is identified as medium-sized from frequency. The CDR3: CASSLLPSGISSYNEQFF. The rearrangement links TRBV27 to TRBJ2-1; TCRdb calls TRBD2, which cannot be checked without DNA. This CDR3 has 18 residues. CDR1 MNHEY and CDR2 SMNVEV come from the germline V gene (reference sequence).

By frequency, this clonotype registers medium-sized. The chain carries TRBV5-4 and TRBJ2-7; without DNA, the TCRdb call of TRBD2 cannot be checked. The germline CDR1 and CDR2 sequences are SGHNT and YYREEE (reference sequence). This CDR3 is built from 15 residues. The CDR3 loop reads CASSFSGGPNPEQYF.

The CDR3 here is CASSLEVLGGSSYNEQFF. V is TRBV7-8 and J is TRBJ2-1; the TCRdb D gene call, TRBD1, has no DNA to confirm it. Per germline, CDR1 SGHVS and CDR2 FQNEAQ. The CDR3 is made up of 18 amino acids.

Its frequency marks this clonotype as medium-sized. This chain links TRBV2 with TRBJ2-1; TCRdb picks TRBD1, but there is no DNA to check that call. The length of the CDR3 is 11 residues. Per germline, CDR1 SNHLY and CDR2 FYNNEI. CDR3 amino acids: CASSGGPGQFF. The full variable domain, its missing parts supplied by reference TRBV2 and TRBJ2-1, is EPEVTQTPSHQVTQMGQEVILRCVPISNHLYFYWYRQILGQKVEFLVSFYNNEISEKSEIFDDQFSVERPDGSNFTLKIRSTKLEDSAMYFCASSGGPGQFFGPGTRLTVL.

The chain carries TRBV4-3 and TRBJ2-2; TCRdb calls TRBD2, which cannot be checked without DNA. Germline V gives CDR1 LGHNA, CDR2 YSLEER. This CDR3 has 17 residues. The CDR3 is CASSQAWREGNTGELFF.

The rearrangement links TRBV11-2 to TRBJ2-1; lacking DNA, the TRBD1 call made by TCRdb goes unchecked. CDR1 is SGHAT and CDR2 is FQNNGV in the germline V gene. CDR3 size: 13 residues. The CDR3 loop is CASSPRGGNEQFF.